This is a list of T cell receptor beta chains from one sample in a study of shared clonotypes between healthy human individuals. Generated by immunoSEQ multiplex PCR, the TCRdb table keeps only in-frame clones and is missing some. The sample consists of 1,500,000 or so clones, approximately 98.5% of them appearing once. The sample taken for sequencing was naive CD4+ T cells sorted from blood. The receptors derive from a man between 25 and 39 years old in good health. Each CDR3 is given with its conserved first and last residue. A D gene is named only where the DNA matches it firmly. Rows give clone size only sometimes, using once, few, many, or a class for an expanded clone.

clone size: -
D gene: -
V gene: TRBV7-9
J gene: TRBJ1-1
CDR3 protein: CASSPSLNSGSEAFF
CDR3 DNA: TGTGCCAGCAGCCCATCACTTAACTCAGGTTCTGAAGCTTTCTTT

clone size: -
D gene: TRBD2
V gene: TRBV25-1
J gene: TRBJ2-3
CDR3 protein: CASSEGTSGGTDTQYF
CDR3 DNA: TGTGCCAGCAGCGAGGGGACTAGCGGTGGCACAGATACGCAGTATTTT

clone size: -
D gene: TRBD1
V gene: TRBV19
J gene: TRBJ1-5
CDR3 protein: CASSIGGGRGQHF
CDR3 DNA: TGTGCCAGTAGTATAGGAGGGGGCCGAGGCCAGCATTTT

clone size: -
D gene: TRBD2
V gene: TRBV28
J gene: TRBJ2-7
CDR3 protein: CASSFPPTSGRVEQYF
CDR3 DNA: TGTGCCAGCAGTTTCCCCCCGACTAGCGGGAGAGTGGAGCAGTACTTC

clone size: -
D gene: -
V gene: TRBV18
J gene: TRBJ2-2
CDR3 protein: CASSPTANTGELFF
CDR3 DNA: TGTGCCAGCTCACCTACAGCGAACACCGGGGAGCTGTTTTTT

clone size: once
D gene: TRBD2
V gene: TRBV5-1
J gene: TRBJ2-2
CDR3 protein: CASSLRLAGGPNTGELFF
CDR3 DNA: TGCGCCAGCAGCTTGAGGTTAGCGGGAGGGCCGAACACCGGGGAGCTGTTTTTT

clone size: once
D gene: TRBD1
V gene: TRBV18
J gene: TRBJ2-1
CDR3 protein: CASSNVRTGGGNEQFF
CDR3 DNA: TGTGCCAGCTCAAACGTAAGGACAGGGGGAGGCAATGAGCAGTTCTTC

clone size: -
D gene: -
V gene: TRBV20-1
J gene: TRBJ2-7
CDR3 protein: CSASRFYEQYF
CDR3 DNA: TGCAGTGCTAGCCGGTTCTACGAGCAGTACTTC

clone size: -
D gene: TRBD1
V gene: TRBV28
J gene: TRBJ2-7
CDR3 protein: CASSFGTEYEQYF
CDR3 DNA: TGTGCCAGCAGTTTCGGGACAGAGTACGAGCAGTACTTC

clone size: -
D gene: -
V gene: TRBV5-6
J gene: TRBJ1-3
CDR3 protein: CASSLRVQLGNTIYF
CDR3 DNA: TGTGCCAGCAGCCTCCGGGTACAGCTTGGAAACACCATATATTTT

clone size: -
D gene: -
V gene: TRBV6-6
J gene: TRBJ1-1
CDR3 protein: CASSYLQGAEAFF
CDR3 DNA: TGTGCCAGCAGTTACCTGCAGGGTGCTGAAGCTTTCTTT

clone size: -
D gene: -
V gene: TRBV6-5
J gene: TRBJ2-1
CDR3 protein: CASRESSYNEQFF
CDR3 DNA: TGTGCCAGCAGGGAGAGCTCCTACAATGAGCAGTTCTTC

clone size: -
D gene: -
V gene: TRBV7-9
J gene: TRBJ1-4
CDR3 protein: CASRGPGDNEKLFF
CDR3 DNA: TGTGCCAGCAGAGGGCCGGGAGATAATGAAAAACTGTTTTTT

clone size: once
D gene: -
V gene: TRBV5-1
J gene: TRBJ1-4
CDR3 protein: CASSHGPQGEKLFF
CDR3 DNA: TGCGCCAGCAGCCACGGGCCTCAGGGTGAAAAACTGTTTTTT

clone size: -
D gene: TRBD1
V gene: TRBV5-1
J gene: TRBJ2-3
CDR3 protein: CASSQDRGADTQYF
CDR3 DNA: TGCGCCAGCAGCCAGGACAGGGGAGCAGATACGCAGTATTTT

clone size: -
D gene: TRBD1
V gene: TRBV2
J gene: TRBJ2-7
CDR3 protein: CASSGDSFGEQYF
CDR3 DNA: TGTGCCAGCAGTGGGGACAGTTTTGGGGAGCAGTACTTC

clone size: -
D gene: TRBD2
V gene: TRBV11-2
J gene: TRBJ2-7
CDR3 protein: CASTLGSSGNYEQYF
CDR3 DNA: TGTGCCAGCACCCTTGGGAGTAGCGGGAATTACGAGCAGTACTTC

clone size: -
D gene: TRBD1
V gene: TRBV5-1
J gene: TRBJ2-3
CDR3 protein: CASSLGQGADTQYF
CDR3 DNA: TGCGCCAGCAGCTTGGGGCAGGGGGCAGATACGCAGTATTTT

clone size: -
D gene: TRBD2
V gene: TRBV19
J gene: TRBJ2-1
CDR3 protein: CASRLAGAGYEQFF
CDR3 DNA: TGTGCCAGTAGGCTAGCGGGAGCGGGTTACGAGCAGTTCTTC

clone size: -
D gene: TRBD2
V gene: TRBV15
J gene: TRBJ2-1
CDR3 protein: CATSTASGTNSYNEQFF
CDR3 DNA: TGTGCCACCAGCACCGCTAGCGGGACCAACTCCTACAATGAGCAGTTCTTC

clone size: -
D gene: -
V gene: TRBV25-1
J gene: TRBJ1-5
CDR3 protein: CASSEYKSNQPQHF
CDR3 DNA: TGTGCCAGCAGTGAATATAAGAGCAATCAGCCCCAGCATTTT

clone size: once
D gene: TRBD1
V gene: TRBV2
J gene: TRBJ2-1
CDR3 protein: CASMTGDRGVF
CDR3 DNA: TGTGCCAGCATGACTGGGGACAGGGGGGTCTTC

clone size: -
D gene: -
V gene: TRBV6-6
J gene: TRBJ2-7
CDR3 protein: CASRSPGGRGTYEQYF
CDR3 DNA: TGTGCCAGCAGATCCCCCGGGGGCAGGGGAACCTACGAGCAGTACTTC

clone size: -
D gene: -
V gene: TRBV5-4
J gene: TRBJ1-5
CDR3 protein: CASSLTGSGQPQHF
CDR3 DNA: TGTGCCAGCAGCTTAACAGGGTCGGGTCAGCCCCAGCATTTT

clone size: -
D gene: TRBD2
V gene: TRBV7-9
J gene: TRBJ2-1
CDR3 protein: CASRSTAAGENEQFF
CDR3 DNA: TGTGCCAGCAGGTCGACTGCAGCGGGAGAGAATGAGCAGTTCTTC

clone size: -
D gene: -
V gene: TRBV5-1
J gene: TRBJ1-1
CDR3 protein: CASSLVGRMNTEAFF
CDR3 DNA: TGCGCCAGCAGCTTGGTTGGCAGGATGAACACTGAAGCTTTCTTT

clone size: once
D gene: -
V gene: TRBV7-2
J gene: TRBJ1-2
CDR3 protein: CASSLAGITYGYTF
CDR3 DNA: TGTGCCAGCAGCTTAGCGGGGATCACTTATGGCTACACCTTC

clone size: -
D gene: -
V gene: TRBV5-1
J gene: TRBJ2-1
CDR3 protein: CASSVDGTYNEQFF
CDR3 DNA: TGCGCCAGCAGCGTGGACGGAACCTACAATGAGCAGTTCTTC

clone size: -
D gene: -
V gene: TRBV5-1
J gene: TRBJ1-3
CDR3 protein: CASSLALSSGNTIYF
CDR3 DNA: TGCGCCAGCAGCCTAGCCCTTAGCTCTGGAAACACCATATATTTT